This T cell receptor beta chain was sequenced for a study of Ad26.COV2.S vaccination and SARS-CoV-2 variants. Points from the study as a whole: Assessments of TCR breadth and depth may have underestimated the total T cell responses.

The CDR3 sequence is 16 residues long. The V gene's germline CDR1 is MGHDK and CDR2 SYGVNS. V gave up 0 bases and J gave up 5 bases; unmatched junction bases: 7. TCRdb keeps only in-frame clones here, not all; method: immunoSEQ multiplex PCR. In the table there are some 300,000 clones, 70% to 90% of which are singletons. Stated treatment: some 20 received Ad26.COV2.S at low or high dose, single or two shots; roughly five received placebo; per-sample allocation not given. Sampling took place 63 days after the first vaccine or placebo injection. In Boston, the donor was an adult between 18-55 years of age. Points on this clone: Its target is not known.

The material sequenced was peripheral blood, taken in a trial of Ad26.COV2.S vaccine versus placebo. This rearrangement joins TRBV25-1 to TRBJ2-7; 10 nucleotides align to TRBD1. The receptor was derived from a person aged 18-65 years who received the Ad26.COV2.S COVID-19 vaccine or a placebo. CDR3 amino acids: CASSEYFGTGVNEQYF. The CDR3 DNA reads TGTGCCAGCAGTGAATACTTCGGGACAGGGGTGAACGAGCAGTACTTC.